This TCR beta chain was recorded in a study of metastatic and nonmetastatic thyroid tumors. Study background: Thyroid patients, malignant and benign, had repertoires compared across blood and tumor or nodule tissue.

The CDR3 is 15 residues long. V gave up 5 bases and J gave up 4 bases, with 17 bases separating them. TCRdb re-called the PCR reads via MiXCR. Among tens of thousands of clones, 12% were seen once, and the ten largest hold approximately 9.1%. This clone has just a few counts. Patients were all untreated before their thyroid surgery. Sequenced input: blood. The sequence derives from a male donor with papillary thyroid cancer or a benign thyroid nodule (not recorded which). Some clones in this sample may be carry-over from other donors' samples. V and J are TRBV12-3 or TRBV12-4 and TRBJ1-2; a possible D gene is TRBD1 (6 bases). The CDR3 DNA is TGTGCCAGCAGTCCTATCCGACAGGTCGTCTATGGCTACACCTTC. Its protein is CASSPIRQVVYGYTF.